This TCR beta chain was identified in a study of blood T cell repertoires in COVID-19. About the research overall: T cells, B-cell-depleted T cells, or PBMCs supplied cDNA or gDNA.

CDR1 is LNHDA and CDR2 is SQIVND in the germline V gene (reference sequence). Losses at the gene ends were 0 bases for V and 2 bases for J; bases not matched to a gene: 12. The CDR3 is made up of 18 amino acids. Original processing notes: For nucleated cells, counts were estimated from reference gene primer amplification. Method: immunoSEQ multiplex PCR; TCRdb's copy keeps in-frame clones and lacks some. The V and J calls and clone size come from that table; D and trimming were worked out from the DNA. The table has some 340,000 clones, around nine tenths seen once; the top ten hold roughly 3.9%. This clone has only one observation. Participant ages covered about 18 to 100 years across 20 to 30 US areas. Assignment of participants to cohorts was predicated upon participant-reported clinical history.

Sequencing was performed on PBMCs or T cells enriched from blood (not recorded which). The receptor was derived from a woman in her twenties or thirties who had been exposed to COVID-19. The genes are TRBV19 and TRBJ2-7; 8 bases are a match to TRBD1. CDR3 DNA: TGTGCCAGTAGTATAGATGGCACGTGGTCAGGGGGCACCTACGAGCAGTACTTC. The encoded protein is CASSIDGTWSGGTYEQYF.